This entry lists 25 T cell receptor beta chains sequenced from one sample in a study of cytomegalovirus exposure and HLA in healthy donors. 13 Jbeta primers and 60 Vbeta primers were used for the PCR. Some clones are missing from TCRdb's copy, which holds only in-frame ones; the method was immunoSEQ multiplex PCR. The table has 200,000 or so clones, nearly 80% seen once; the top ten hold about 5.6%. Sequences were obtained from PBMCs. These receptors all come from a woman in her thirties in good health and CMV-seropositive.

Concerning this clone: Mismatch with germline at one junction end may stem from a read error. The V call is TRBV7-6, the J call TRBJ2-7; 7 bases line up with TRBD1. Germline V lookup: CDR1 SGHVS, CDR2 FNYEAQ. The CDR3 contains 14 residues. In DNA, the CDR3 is TGTGCCAGCAGCCAGACAGGGAATCCGACGGTTTTGCACTTC. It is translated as CASSQTGNPTVLHF.

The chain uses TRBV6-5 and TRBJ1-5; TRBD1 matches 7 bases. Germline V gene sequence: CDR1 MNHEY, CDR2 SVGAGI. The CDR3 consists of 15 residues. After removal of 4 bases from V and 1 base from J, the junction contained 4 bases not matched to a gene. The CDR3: CASSLQGNSNQPQHF. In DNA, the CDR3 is TGTGCCAGCAGTTTACAGGGGAACAGCAATCAGCCCCAGCATTTT.

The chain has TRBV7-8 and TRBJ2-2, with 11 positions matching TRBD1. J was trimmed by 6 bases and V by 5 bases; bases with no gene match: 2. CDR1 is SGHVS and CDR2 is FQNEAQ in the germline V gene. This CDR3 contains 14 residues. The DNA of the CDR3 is TGTGCCAGCAGCCCGGGACAGGGGGCCGGGGAGCTGTTTTTT. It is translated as CASSPGQGAGELFF.

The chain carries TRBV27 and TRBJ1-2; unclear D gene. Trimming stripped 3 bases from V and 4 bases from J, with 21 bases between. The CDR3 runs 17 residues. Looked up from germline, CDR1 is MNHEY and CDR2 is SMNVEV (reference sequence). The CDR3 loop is CASSFNSRGPKGYGYTF. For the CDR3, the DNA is TGTGCCAGCAGTTTTAACTCCCGCGGCCCGAAAGGCTATGGCTACACCTTC.

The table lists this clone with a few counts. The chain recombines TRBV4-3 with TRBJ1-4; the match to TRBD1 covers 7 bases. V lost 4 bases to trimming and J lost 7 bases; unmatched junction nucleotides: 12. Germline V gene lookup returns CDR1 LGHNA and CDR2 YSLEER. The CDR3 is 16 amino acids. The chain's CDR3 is CASSPGGQPGVEKLFF. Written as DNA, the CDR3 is TGCGCCAGCAGCCCCGGGGGACAGCCAGGGGTTGAAAAACTGTTTTTT.

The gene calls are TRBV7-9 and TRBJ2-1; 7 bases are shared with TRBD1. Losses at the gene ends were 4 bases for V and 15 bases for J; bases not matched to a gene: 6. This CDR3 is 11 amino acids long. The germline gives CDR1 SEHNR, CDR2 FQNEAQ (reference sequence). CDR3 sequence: CASSSDRERFF. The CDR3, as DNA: TGTGCCAGCAGCTCCGACAGGGAACGGTTCTTC.

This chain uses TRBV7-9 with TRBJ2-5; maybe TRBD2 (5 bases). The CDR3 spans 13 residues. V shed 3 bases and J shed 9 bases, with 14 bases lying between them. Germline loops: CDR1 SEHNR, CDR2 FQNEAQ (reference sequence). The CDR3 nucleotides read TGTGCCAGCAGCTTTATGGAGGCTTTGGCCCAGTACTTC. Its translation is CASSFMEALAQYF. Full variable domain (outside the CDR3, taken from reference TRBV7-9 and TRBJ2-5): DTGVSQNPRHKITKRGQNVTFRCDPISEHNRLYWYRQTLGQGPEFLTYFQNEAQLEKSRLLSDRFSAERPKGSFSTLEIQRTEQGDSAMYLCASSFMEALAQYFGPGTRLLVL.

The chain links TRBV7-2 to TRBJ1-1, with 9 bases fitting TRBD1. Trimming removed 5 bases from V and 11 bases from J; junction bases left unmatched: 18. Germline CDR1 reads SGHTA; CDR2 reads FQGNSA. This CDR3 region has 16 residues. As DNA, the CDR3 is TGTGCCAGCAGCCCCTTTCCGGGACAGGGAAAACTAGGGGCTTTCTTT. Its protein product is CASSPFPGQGKLGAFF.

CDR3 loop: CASSQVGTEAFF. Written as DNA, the CDR3 is TGTGCCAGCAGTCAGGTGGGCACTGAAGCTTTCTTT. This chain uses TRBV27 with TRBJ1-1, with no clear D. There are 12 residues in the CDR3. From germline, CDR1 is MNHEY and CDR2 SMNVEV (reference sequence). V shed 5 bases and J shed 4 bases, with 8 bases lying between them.

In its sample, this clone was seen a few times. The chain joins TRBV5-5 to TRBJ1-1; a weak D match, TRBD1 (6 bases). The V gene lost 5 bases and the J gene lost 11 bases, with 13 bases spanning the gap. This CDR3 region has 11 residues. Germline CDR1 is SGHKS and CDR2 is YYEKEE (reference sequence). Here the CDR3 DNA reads TGTGCCAGCAGAAGACAGGAGGTGGCTTTCTTT. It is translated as CASRRQEVAFF. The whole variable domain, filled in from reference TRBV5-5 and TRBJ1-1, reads DAGVTQSPTHLIKTRGQQVTLRCSPISGHKSVSWYQQVLGQGPQFIFQYYEKEERGRGNFPDRFSARQFPNYSSELNVNALLLGDSALYLCASRRQEVAFFGQGTRLTVV.

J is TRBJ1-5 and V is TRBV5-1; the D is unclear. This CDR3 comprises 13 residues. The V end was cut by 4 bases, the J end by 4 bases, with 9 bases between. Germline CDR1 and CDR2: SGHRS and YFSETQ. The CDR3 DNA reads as TGCGCCAGCAGCCTGGCCTTTAATCAGCCCCAGCATTTT. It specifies CASSLAFNQPQHF.

The CDR3 DNA reads as TGTGCCAGCAGCCGGGACAGCAGAAACACCATATATTTT. Translating gives CASSRDSRNTIYF. The V and J genes are TRBV5-4 and TRBJ1-3; 7 positions match TRBD1. The J segment lost 5 bases and the V segment lost 4 bases, leaving 3 bases of the junction unmatched. The CDR3 runs to 13 residues. The germline V gene has CDR1 SGHNT and CDR2 YYREEE (reference sequence).

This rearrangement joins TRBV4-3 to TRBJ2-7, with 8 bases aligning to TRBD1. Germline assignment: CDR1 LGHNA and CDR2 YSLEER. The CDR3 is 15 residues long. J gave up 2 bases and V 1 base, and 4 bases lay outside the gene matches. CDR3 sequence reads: CASSQVQQGAYEQYF. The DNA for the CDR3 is TGCGCCAGCAGCCAAGTACAACAGGGGGCCTACGAGCAGTACTTC.

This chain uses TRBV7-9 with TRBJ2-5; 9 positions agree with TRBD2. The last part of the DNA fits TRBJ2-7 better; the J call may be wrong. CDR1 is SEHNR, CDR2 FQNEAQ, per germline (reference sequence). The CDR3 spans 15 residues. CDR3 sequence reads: CASSGEGTSPYEQYF. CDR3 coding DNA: TGTGCCAGCAGCGGGGAGGGGACTAGCCCCTACGAGCAGTACTTC.

The DNA for the CDR3 is TGTGCCACCGGGCGGGAAGCAACGAGCTCCTACGAGCAGTACTTC. It specifies CATGREATSSYEQYF. The chain uses TRBV6-5 and TRBJ2-7; tentative D call: TRBD2 (6 bases). CDR3 length: 15 residues. Trimming shortened V by 10 bases and J by 0 bases, and 19 bases separated the two germline ends. Germline V gives CDR1 MNHEY, CDR2 SVGAGI.

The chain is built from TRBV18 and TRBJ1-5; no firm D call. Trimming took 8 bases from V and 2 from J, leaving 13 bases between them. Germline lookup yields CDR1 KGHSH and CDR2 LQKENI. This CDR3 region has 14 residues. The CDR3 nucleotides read TGTGCCAGCACTACCGACGCGGGCAATCAGCCCCAGCATTTT. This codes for CASTTDAGNQPQHF.

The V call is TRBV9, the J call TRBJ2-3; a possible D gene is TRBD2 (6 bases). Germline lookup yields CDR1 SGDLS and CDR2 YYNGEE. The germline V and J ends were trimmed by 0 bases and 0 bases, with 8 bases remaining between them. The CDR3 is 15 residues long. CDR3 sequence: CASSVGGGSTDTQYF. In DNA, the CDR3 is TGTGCCAGCAGCGTAGGTGGGGGGAGCACAGATACGCAGTATTTT.

The CDR3 sequence: CASIKRDRAGYTF. In nucleotides, the CDR3 is TGTGCCAGCATTAAGAGGGACAGGGCTGGCTACACCTTC. This chain connects TRBV21-1 to TRBJ1-2; TRBD1 reflects the table's D call only, with no check against the DNA. TRBV21-1 is a listed pseudogene. CDR3 length: 13 residues.

CDR3 sequence: CASSRSFSGGNTGELFF. DNA of the CDR3: TGTGCCAGCAGCCGATCGTTTAGCGGGGGGAACACCGGGGAGCTGTTTTTT. This rearrangement joins TRBV5-6 to TRBJ2-2; 9 positions match TRBD2. Germline V gives CDR1 SGHDT, CDR2 YYEEEE. Unmatched junction bases numbered 8, after V lost 4 bases and J lost 1 base. This CDR3 comprises 17 residues.

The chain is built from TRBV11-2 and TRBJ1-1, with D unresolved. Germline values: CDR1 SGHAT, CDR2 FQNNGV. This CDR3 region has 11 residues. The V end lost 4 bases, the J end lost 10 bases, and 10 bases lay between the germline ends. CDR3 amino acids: CASSSQSRAFF. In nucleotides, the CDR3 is TGTGCCAGCAGCTCGCAGTCCAGAGCTTTCTTT.

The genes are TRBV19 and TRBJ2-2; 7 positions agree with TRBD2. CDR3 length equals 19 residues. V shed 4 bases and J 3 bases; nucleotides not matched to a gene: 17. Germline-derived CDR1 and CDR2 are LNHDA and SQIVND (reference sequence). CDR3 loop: CASSKGSQLARGHTGELFF. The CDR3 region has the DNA TGTGCCAGTAGTAAGGGATCCCAACTAGCGAGAGGGCACACCGGGGAGCTGTTTTTT.

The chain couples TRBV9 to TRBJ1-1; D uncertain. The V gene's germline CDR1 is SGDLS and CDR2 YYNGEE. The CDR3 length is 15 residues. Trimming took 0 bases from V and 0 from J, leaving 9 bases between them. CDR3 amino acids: CASSVDHTVNTEAFF. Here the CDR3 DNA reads TGTGCCAGCAGCGTAGATCACACCGTGAACACTGAAGCTTTCTTT.

CDR3 sequence (DNA): TGTGCCAGCAGCGCCGGGGGACAGGGAGACCAGCCCCAGCATTTT. Its protein product is CASSAGGQGDQPQHF. This chain links TRBV9 with TRBJ1-5; the match to TRBD1 covers 9 bases. The J segment lost 7 bases and the V segment lost 3 bases, leaving 8 bases of the junction unmatched. CDR1 is SGDLS and CDR2 is YYNGEE in the germline V gene. The length of the CDR3 is 15 residues. The full variable domain, in which reference TRBV9 and TRBJ1-5 provide the parts outside the CDR3, is DSGVTQTPKHLITATGQRVTLRCSPRSGDLSVYWYQQSLDQGLQFLIQYYNGEERAKGNILERFSAQQFPDLHSELNLSSLELGDSALYFCASSAGGQGDQPQHFGDGTRLSIL.

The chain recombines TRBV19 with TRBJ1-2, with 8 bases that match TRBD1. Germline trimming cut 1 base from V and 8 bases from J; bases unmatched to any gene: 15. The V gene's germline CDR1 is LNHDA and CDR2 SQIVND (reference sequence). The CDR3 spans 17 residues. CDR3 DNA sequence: TGTGCCAGTAGTATAGTCCGGCAGGGGGCGCGGTTATTGGGCTACACCTTC. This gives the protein CASSIVRQGARLLGYTF. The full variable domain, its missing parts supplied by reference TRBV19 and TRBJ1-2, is DGGITQSPKYLFRKEGQNVTLSCEQNLNHDAMYWYRQDPGQGLRLIYYSQIVNDFQKGDIAEGYSVSREKKESFPLTVTSAQKNPTAFYLCASSIVRQGARLLGYTFGSGTRLTVV.

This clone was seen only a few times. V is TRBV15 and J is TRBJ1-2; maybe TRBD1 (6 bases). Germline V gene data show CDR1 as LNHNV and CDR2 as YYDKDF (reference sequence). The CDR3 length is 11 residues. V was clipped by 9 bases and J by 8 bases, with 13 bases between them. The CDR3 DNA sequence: TGTGCCACACAGGGAAGGGAAGGCTACACCTTC. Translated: CATQGREGYTF.